The sequence of this T cell receptor (beta chain) was determined in a study of human T cells and chemical hapten exposure. Stated time point: healthy volunteer bleed at 2 weeks. Researchers extracted total RNA from unfractionated whole blood. V gave up 6 bases and J gave up 4 bases, with 19 bases separating them. This CDR3 contains 16 residues. In germline, CDR1 is MDHEN, CDR2 SYDVKM. MiXCR was run by TCRdb on the RACE reads, yielding one entry per CDR3 protein. The top ten clones hold around 5.8% of a sample with some 45,000 distinct CDR3 sequences, approximately 4.8% of them seen once. The receptor comes from a human donor in good health. Some clones in this sample may be carry-over from other donors' samples. The chain is built from TRBV28 and TRBJ1-5; possible D gene TRBD1, 5 bases. Input material: whole blood. The CDR3 reads CASSRLIPDSNQPQHF. CDR3 coding DNA: TGTGCCAGCAGCCGATTAATCCCAGACAGTAATCAGCCCCAGCATTTT.